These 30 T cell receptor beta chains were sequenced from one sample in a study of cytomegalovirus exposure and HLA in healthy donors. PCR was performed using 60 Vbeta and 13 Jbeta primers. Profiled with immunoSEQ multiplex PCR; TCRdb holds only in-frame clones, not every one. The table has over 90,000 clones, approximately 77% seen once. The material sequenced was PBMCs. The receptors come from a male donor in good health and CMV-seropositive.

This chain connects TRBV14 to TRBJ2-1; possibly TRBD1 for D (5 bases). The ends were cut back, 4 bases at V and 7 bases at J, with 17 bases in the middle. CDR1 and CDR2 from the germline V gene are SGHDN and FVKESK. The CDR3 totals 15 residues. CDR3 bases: TGTGCCAGCAGCCCAGGGTTAGGAAAGGGGAATGAGCAGTTCTTC. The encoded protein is CASSPGLGKGNEQFF.

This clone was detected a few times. CDR3 loop: CASRRDEKLFF. As DNA, the CDR3 is TGTGCCAGCCGGCGGGATGAAAAACTGTTTTTT. The V gene is TRBV28, the J gene TRBJ1-4; D not resolved. Germline CDR1 reads MDHEN; CDR2 reads SYDVKM. V dropped 8 bases and J dropped 6 bases, with 7 bases sitting between them. This CDR3 comprises 11 residues.

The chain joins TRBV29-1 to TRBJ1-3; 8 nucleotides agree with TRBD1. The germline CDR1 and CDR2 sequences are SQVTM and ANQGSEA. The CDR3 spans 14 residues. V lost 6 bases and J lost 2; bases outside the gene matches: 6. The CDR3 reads CSVAPTGAGNTIYF. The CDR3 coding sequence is TGCAGCGTCGCACCGACAGGGGCTGGAAACACCATATATTTT.

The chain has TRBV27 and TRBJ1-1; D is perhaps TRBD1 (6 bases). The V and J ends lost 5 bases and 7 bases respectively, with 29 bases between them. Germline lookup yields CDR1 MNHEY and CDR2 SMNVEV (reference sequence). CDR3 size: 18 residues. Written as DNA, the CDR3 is TGTGCCAGCAGTCCGTCCGCCGTTGGGGGCGGAAGGGGCAGTGAAGCTTTCTTT. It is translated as CASSPSAVGGGRGSEAFF.

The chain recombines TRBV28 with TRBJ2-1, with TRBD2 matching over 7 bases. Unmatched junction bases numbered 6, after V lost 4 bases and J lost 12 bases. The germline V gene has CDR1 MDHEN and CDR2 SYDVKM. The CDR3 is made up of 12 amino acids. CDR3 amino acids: CASSSGGFGQFF. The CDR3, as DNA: TGTGCCAGCAGTTCGGGGGGATTTGGGCAGTTCTTC.

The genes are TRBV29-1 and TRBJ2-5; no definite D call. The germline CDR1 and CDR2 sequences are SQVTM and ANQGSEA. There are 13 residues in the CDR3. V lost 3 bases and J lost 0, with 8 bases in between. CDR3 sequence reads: CSVDSPDQETQYF. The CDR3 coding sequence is TGCAGCGTTGATAGCCCAGACCAAGAGACCCAGTACTTC.

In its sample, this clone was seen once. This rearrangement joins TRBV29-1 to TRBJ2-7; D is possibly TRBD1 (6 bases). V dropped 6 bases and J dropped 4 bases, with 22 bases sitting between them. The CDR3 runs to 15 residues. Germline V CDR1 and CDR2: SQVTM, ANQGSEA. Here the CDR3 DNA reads TGCAGCGTAGACCGAACCAATGGACAGAAATACGAGCAGTACTTC. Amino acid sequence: CSVDRTNGQKYEQYF.

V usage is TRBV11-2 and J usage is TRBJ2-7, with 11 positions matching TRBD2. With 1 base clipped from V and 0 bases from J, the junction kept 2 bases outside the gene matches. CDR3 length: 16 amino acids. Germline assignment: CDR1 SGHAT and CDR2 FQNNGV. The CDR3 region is CASSLGLAGISYEQYF. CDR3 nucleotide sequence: TGTGCCAGCAGCTTAGGACTAGCGGGGATCTCCTACGAGCAGTACTTC. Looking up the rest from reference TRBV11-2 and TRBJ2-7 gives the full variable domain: EAGVAQSPRYKIIEKRQSVAFWCNPISGHATLYWYQQILGQGPKLLIQFQNNGVVDDSQLPKDRFSAERLKGVDSTLKIQPAKLEDSAVYLCASSLGLAGISYEQYFGPGTRLTVT.

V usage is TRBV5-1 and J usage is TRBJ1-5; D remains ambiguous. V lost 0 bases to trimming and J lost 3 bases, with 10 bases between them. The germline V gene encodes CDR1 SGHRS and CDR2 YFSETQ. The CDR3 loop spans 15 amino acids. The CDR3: CASSLEGEDNQPQHF. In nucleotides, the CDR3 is TGCGCCAGCAGCTTGGAAGGTGAGGACAATCAGCCCCAGCATTTT. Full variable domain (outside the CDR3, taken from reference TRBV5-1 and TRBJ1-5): KAGVTQTPRYLIKTRGQQVTLSCSPISGHRSVSWYQQTPGQGLQFLFEYFSETQRNKGNFPGRFSGRQFSNSRSEMNVSTLELGDSALYLCASSLEGEDNQPQHFGDGTRLSIL.

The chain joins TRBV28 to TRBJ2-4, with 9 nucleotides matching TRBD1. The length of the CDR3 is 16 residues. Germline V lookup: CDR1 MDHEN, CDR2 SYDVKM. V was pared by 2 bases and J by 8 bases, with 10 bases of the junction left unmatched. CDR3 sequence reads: CASSLPGQGLRDIQYF. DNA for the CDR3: TGTGCCAGCAGTTTACCGGGACAGGGCCTAAGGGACATTCAGTACTTC. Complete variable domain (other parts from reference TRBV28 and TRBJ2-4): DVKVTQSSRYLVKRTGEKVFLECVQDMDHENMFWYRQDPGLGLRLIYFSYDVKMKEKGDIPEGYSVSREKKERFSLILESASTNQTSMYLCASSLPGQGLRDIQYFGAGTRLSVL.

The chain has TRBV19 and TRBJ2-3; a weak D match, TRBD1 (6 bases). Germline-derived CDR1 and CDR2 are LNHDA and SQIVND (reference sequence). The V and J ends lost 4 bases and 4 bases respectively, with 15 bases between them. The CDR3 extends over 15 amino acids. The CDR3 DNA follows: TGTGCCAGTAGTAATGGGGGCCAGACATCAGATACGCAGTATTTT. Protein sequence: CASSNGGQTSDTQYF.

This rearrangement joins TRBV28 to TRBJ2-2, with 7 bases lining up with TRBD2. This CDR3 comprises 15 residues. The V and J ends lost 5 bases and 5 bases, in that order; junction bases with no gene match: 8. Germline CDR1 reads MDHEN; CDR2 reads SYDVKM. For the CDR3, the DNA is TGTGCCAGCAGTACTCCGGGACTACCTACCGGGGAGCTGTTTTTT. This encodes CASSTPGLPTGELFF.

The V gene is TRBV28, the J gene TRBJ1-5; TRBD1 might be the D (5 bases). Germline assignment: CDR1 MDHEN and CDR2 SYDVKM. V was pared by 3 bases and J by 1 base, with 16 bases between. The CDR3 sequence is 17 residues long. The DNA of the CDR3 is TGTGCCAGCAGTTTTACCCCACAGGACGTGAGCAATCAGCCCCAGCATTTT. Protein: CASSFTPQDVSNQPQHF.

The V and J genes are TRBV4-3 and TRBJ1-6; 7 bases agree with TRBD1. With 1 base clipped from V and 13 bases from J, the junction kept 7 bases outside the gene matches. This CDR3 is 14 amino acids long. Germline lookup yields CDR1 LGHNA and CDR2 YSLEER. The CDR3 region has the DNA TGCGCCAGCAGCCAAGGTGCCGGGACAGAGCCCCTCCACTTT. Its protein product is CASSQGAGTEPLHF.

The CDR3 loop is CASSPTTGGIQETQYF. CDR3 DNA: TGTGCCAGCTCACCGACGACGGGAGGGATCCAAGAGACCCAGTACTTC. V and J are TRBV18 and TRBJ2-5; TRBD2 aligns across 8 bases. The V and J ends lost 3 bases and 1 base, in that order; junction bases with no gene match: 7. This CDR3 has 16 residues. Germline lookup yields CDR1 KGHSH and CDR2 LQKENI.

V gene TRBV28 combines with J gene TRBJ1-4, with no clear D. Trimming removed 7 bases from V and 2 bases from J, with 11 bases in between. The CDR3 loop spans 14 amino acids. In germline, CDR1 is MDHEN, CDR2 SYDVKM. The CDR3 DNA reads TGTGCCAGCACCTCCATGCAGACTAATGAAAAACTGTTTTTT. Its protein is CASTSMQTNEKLFF.

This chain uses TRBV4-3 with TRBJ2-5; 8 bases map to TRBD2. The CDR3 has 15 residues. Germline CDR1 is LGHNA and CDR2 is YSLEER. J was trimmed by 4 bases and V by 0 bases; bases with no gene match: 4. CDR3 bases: TGCGCCAGCAGCCAAGATCACGGGAGGGTAGAGACCCAGTACTTC. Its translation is CASSQDHGRVETQYF.

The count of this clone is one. In DNA, the CDR3 is TGTGCCAGCAGCGTAGACTATAGCAATGAGCAGTTCTTC. It translates to CASSVDYSNEQFF. The chain recombines TRBV9 with TRBJ2-1; D gene uncertain. The CDR3 runs to 13 residues. V was cut by 0 bases and J by 6 bases, with 7 bases left in between. From germline, CDR1 is SGDLS and CDR2 YYNGEE.

CDR3 DNA: TGTGCCAGCAGCCTGGGACAGAGGTACGAGCAGTACTTC. It encodes CASSLGQRYEQYF. The J gene is TRBJ2-5, the V gene TRBV7-2; 7 nucleotides agree with TRBD1. The DNA end favors TRBJ2-7, so the J call may be wrong. Germline-derived CDR1 and CDR2 are SGHTA and FQGNSA. This CDR3 comprises 13 residues.

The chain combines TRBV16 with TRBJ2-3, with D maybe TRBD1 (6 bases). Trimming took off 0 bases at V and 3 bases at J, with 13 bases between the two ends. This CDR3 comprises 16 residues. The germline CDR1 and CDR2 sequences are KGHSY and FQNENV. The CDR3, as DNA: TGTGCCAGCAGCCAATCAGGGGGAGTGAGGACAGATACGCAGTATTTT. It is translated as CASSQSGGVRTDTQYF.

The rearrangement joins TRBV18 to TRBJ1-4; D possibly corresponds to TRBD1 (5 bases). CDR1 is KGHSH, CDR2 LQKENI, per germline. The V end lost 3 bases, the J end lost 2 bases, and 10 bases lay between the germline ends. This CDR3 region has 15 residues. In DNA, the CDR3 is TGTGCCAGCTCACCGAGAAAGGGGACTAATGAAAAACTGTTTTTT. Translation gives CASSPRKGTNEKLFF.

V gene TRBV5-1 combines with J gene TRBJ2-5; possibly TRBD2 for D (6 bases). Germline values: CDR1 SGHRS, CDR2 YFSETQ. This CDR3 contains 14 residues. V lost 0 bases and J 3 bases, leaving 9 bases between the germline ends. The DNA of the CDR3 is TGCGCCAGCAGCTTGGAGGTAGCGGAAGAGACCCAGTACTTC. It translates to CASSLEVAEETQYF.

The CDR3 reads CASSSSAGVYEQYF. The CDR3 coding sequence is TGTGCCAGCAGTAGTTCCGCGGGAGTCTACGAGCAGTACTTC. The rearrangement uses TRBV6-5 and TRBJ2-7; 7 bases map to TRBD2. This CDR3 spans 14 amino acids. V trimming: 5 bases; J trimming: 3 bases; junction bases outside the gene matches: 7. Germline-derived CDR1 and CDR2 are MNHEY and SVGAGI.

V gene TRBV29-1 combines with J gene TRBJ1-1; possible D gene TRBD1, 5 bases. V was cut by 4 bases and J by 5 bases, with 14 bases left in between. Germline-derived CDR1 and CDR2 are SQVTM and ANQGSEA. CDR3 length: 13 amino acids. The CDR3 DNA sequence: TGCAGCGTTGGGGGCAGGGTAAAAACTGAAGCTTTCTTT. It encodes CSVGGRVKTEAFF.

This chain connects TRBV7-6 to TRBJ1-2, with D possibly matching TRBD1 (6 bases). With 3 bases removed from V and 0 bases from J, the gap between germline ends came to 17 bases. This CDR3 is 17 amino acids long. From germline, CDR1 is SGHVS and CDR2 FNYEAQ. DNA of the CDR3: TGTGCCAGCAGCTTGAACCGGGACACTTCCTCTAACTATGGCTACACCTTC. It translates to CASSLNRDTSSNYGYTF. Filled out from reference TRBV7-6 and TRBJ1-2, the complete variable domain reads GAGVSQSPRYKVTKRGQDVALRCDPISGHVSLYWYRQALGQGPEFLTYFNYEAQQDKSGLPNDRFSAERPEGSISTLTIQRTEQRDSAMYRCASSLNRDTSSNYGYTFGSGTRLTVV.

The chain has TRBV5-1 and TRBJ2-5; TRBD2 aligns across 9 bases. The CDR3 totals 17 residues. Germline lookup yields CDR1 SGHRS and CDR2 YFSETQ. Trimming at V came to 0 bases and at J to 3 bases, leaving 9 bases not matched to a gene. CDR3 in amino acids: CASSLGDGLAGEETQYF. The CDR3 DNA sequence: TGCGCCAGCAGCTTGGGCGATGGGTTAGCGGGAGAAGAGACCCAGTACTTC.

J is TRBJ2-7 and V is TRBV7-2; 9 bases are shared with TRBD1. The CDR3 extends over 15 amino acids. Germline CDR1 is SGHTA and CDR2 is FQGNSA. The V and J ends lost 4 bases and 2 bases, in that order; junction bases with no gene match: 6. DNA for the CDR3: TGTGCCAGCAGCTCAAGACAGGGGGGTACCTACGAGCAGTACTTC. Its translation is CASSSRQGGTYEQYF.

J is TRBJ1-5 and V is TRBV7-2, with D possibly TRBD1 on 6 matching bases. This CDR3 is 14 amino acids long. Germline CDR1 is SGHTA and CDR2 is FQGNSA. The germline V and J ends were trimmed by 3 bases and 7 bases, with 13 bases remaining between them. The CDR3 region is CASSLNRVYQPQHF. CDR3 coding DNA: TGTGCCAGCAGCTTGAACAGGGTTTACCAGCCCCAGCATTTT.

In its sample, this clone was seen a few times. This chain's CDR3 is CASSLATDYEQYF. In DNA, the CDR3 is TGTGCCAGCAGCTTAGCGACAGACTACGAGCAGTACTTC. This chain links TRBV11-2 with TRBJ2-7, with D possibly matching TRBD1 (5 bases). Germline CDR1 and CDR2: SGHAT and FQNNGV. Trimming shortened V by 1 base and J by 3 bases, and 7 bases separated the two germline ends. This CDR3 has 13 residues.

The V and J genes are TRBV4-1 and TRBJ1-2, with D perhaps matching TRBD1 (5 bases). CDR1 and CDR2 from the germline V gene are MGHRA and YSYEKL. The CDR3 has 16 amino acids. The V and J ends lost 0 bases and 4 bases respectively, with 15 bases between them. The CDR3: CASSQEGAGFSYGYTF. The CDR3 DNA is TGCGCCAGCAGCCAAGAAGGGGCAGGCTTTAGCTATGGCTACACCTTC.